Shown below are 25 T cell receptor beta chains from a single sample sequenced in a study of cytomegalovirus exposure and HLA in healthy donors. Primers for the PCR totalled 60 Vbeta and 13 Jbeta. Sequencing was performed with immunoSEQ multiplex PCR; in TCRdb, only in-frame clones are kept and a portion is missing. The table includes more than 65,000 clones, around 79% detected once. Input material: PBMCs. The receptors were sampled from a female donor in good health and CMV-seronegative.

The gene calls are TRBV27 and TRBJ2-5; TRBD1 matches 7 bases. Germline V gene sequence: CDR1 MNHEY, CDR2 SMNVEV (reference sequence). CDR3 length: 16 residues. The V gene end was trimmed by 7 bases and the J gene end by 7 bases; junction bases not matched to a gene: 18. The CDR3 nucleotides read TGTGCCAGCACTCCCTCCCGGGACAGATTCCCTGGGACCCAGTACTTC. This sequence encodes CASTPSRDRFPGTQYF.

The V gene is TRBV7-3, the J gene TRBJ1-1; unclear D gene. V lost 0 bases and J 5 bases, leaving 13 bases between the germline ends. The germline V gene has CDR1 SGHTA and CDR2 FQGTGA. The CDR3 is made up of 15 amino acids. Here the CDR3 DNA reads TGTGCCAGCAGCTTAACGGGCCGCTCGGGGACTGAAGCTTTCTTT. The encoded protein is CASSLTGRSGTEAFF. The full variable domain, its missing parts supplied by reference TRBV7-3 and TRBJ1-1, is GAGVSQTPSNKVTEKGKYVELRCDPISGHTALYWYRQSLGQGPEFLIYFQGTGAADDSGLPNDRFFAVRPEGSVSTLKIQRTERGDSAVYLCASSLTGRSGTEAFFGQGTRLTVV.

This chain joins TRBV28 and TRBJ1-2, with 10 bases fitting TRBD1. Germline CDR1 MDHEN, CDR2 SYDVKM. CDR3 length equals 15 residues. Losses at the gene ends were 6 bases for V and 5 bases for J; bases not matched to a gene: 9. For the CDR3, the DNA is TGTGCCAGCAGCCTGGGGGACAGGGGAATATATGGCTACACCTTC. This gives the protein CASSLGDRGIYGYTF.

The chain has TRBV4-3 and TRBJ2-2; 11 nucleotides agree with TRBD1. Unmatched junction bases numbered 3, after V lost 2 bases and J lost 4 bases. CDR3 size: 16 residues. In germline, CDR1 is LGHNA, CDR2 YSLEER. CDR3 bases: TGCGCCAGCAGCCAAATTGGGACAGGGGGCACCGGGGAGCTGTTTTTT. It codes for CASSQIGTGGTGELFF.

The chain recombines TRBV28 with TRBJ2-7; possibly TRBD2 for D (6 bases). The CDR3 extends over 16 amino acids. The germline CDR1 and CDR2 sequences are MDHEN and SYDVKM. V was shortened by 3 bases and J by 0 bases, with 15 bases between the two germline ends. The CDR3 region is CASSFSGLRDSYEQYF. The CDR3, as DNA: TGTGCCAGCAGTTTTTCGGGACTCCGGGACTCCTACGAGCAGTACTTC.

This chain links TRBV7-2 with TRBJ1-2; a weak D match, TRBD1 (6 bases). V gave up 4 bases and J gave up 8 bases, with 20 bases separating them. The CDR3 is 15 amino acids. Germline V gene sequence: CDR1 SGHTA, CDR2 FQGNSA. The CDR3 region is CASSSPGHSAFGYTF. The CDR3 bases are TGTGCCAGCAGCTCACCGGGACACAGCGCTTTCGGCTACACCTTC.

This clone was recorded a few times. V usage is TRBV19 and J usage is TRBJ2-2; D is possibly TRBD1 (6 bases). The germline V gene encodes CDR1 LNHDA and CDR2 SQIVND (reference sequence). This CDR3 region has 16 residues. V was cut by 1 base and J by 2 bases, with 11 bases left in between. The CDR3 protein is CASSIVPGHNTGELFF. CDR3 DNA sequence: TGTGCCAGTAGTATAGTACCGGGACACAACACCGGGGAGCTGTTTTTT.

This clone turned up a few times. The V and J genes are TRBV4-3 and TRBJ2-7, with D possibly matching TRBD1 (5 bases). Germline V gives CDR1 LGHNA, CDR2 YSLEER. This CDR3 is built from 15 residues. V gave up 3 bases and J gave up 4 bases, with 16 bases separating them. CDR3 residues: CASSQRSRGSYEQYF. The CDR3, as DNA: TGCGCCAGCAGCCAGAGGAGTAGGGGCAGTTACGAGCAGTACTTC.

This clone has more than one count but fewer than ten. The chain uses TRBV30 and TRBJ1-1, with 9 bases that match TRBD1. The germline V gene has CDR1 GTSNPN and CDR2 SVGIG (reference sequence). V lost 4 bases, J lost 10 bases, and 10 bases stayed unmatched. CDR3 length equals 13 residues. CDR3 sequence reads: CAWINRGPGGAFF. The CDR3 DNA is TGTGCCTGGATCAACAGGGGGCCAGGGGGAGCTTTCTTT.

The chain is built from TRBV6-5 and TRBJ1-4; the D is unclear. Germline CDR1 MNHEY, CDR2 SVGAGI. V was pared by 6 bases and J by 6 bases, with 14 bases between. This CDR3 spans 14 amino acids. In DNA form, the CDR3 reads TGTGCCAGCAGCTATACAGTCTATGATGAAAAACTGTTTTTT. This gives the protein CASSYTVYDEKLFF.

The chain joins TRBV15 to TRBJ2-5; possibly TRBD1 for D (5 bases). Trimming left V 1 base short and J 0 bases short, with 18 bases between. The CDR3 consists of 18 residues. The germline V gene has CDR1 LNHNV and CDR2 YYDKDF (reference sequence). CDR3 sequence: CATSRGGRLGHDQETQYF. CDR3 nucleotides: TGTGCCACCAGCAGAGGGGGCAGGCTGGGGCACGACCAAGAGACCCAGTACTTC.

The chain employs TRBV6-4 and TRBJ1-5; the D gene is possibly TRBD1 (5 bases). The V and J ends lost 4 bases and 0 bases respectively, with 10 bases between them. The germline V gene has CDR1 MRHNA and CDR2 SNTAGT. The CDR3 has 15 amino acids. The CDR3 spells CASSAQGYSNQPQHF. The CDR3 DNA sequence: TGTGCCAGCAGTGCTCAGGGTTATAGCAATCAGCCCCAGCATTTT.

The chain couples TRBV18 to TRBJ1-1; D gene unclear. V was pared by 3 bases and J by 1 base, with 6 bases between. The CDR3 consists of 13 residues. Germline values: CDR1 KGHSH, CDR2 LQKENI. The CDR3 region is CASSPTGNTEAFF. CDR3 DNA sequence: TGTGCCAGCTCACCTACGGGGAACACTGAAGCTTTCTTT. The full variable domain, its missing parts supplied by reference TRBV18 and TRBJ1-1, is NAGVMQNPRHLVRRRGQEARLRCSPMKGHSHVYWYRQLPEEGLKFMVYLQKENIIDESGMPKERFSAEFPKEGPSILRIQQVVRGDSAAYFCASSPTGNTEAFFGQGTRLTVV.

The chain's CDR3 is CASSESAQGAGGYTF. The CDR3 region has the DNA TGTGCCAGCAGCGAAAGCGCACAGGGGGCGGGTGGCTACACCTTC. The chain recombines TRBV7-9 with TRBJ1-2, with 9 positions matching TRBD1. CDR3 length: 15 amino acids. Trimming cost V 5 bases and J 7 bases; bases outside gene matches: 11. Germline CDR1 reads SEHNR; CDR2 reads FQNEAQ (reference sequence).

The J gene is TRBJ2-5, the V gene TRBV6-5, with unresolved D. The CDR3 totals 15 residues. Trimming took 6 bases from V and 4 from J, leaving 18 bases between them. Per the germline V gene, CDR1 is MNHEY and CDR2 is SVGAGI. CDR3 sequence (DNA): TGTGCCAGCAGCCTCTCCCTTACCCTCGGAGAGACCCAGTACTTC. As protein: CASSLSLTLGETQYF.

This chain connects TRBV19 to TRBJ2-5; TRBD1 might be the D (7 bases). The CDR3 runs 14 residues. Looked up from germline, CDR1 is LNHDA and CDR2 is SQIVND (reference sequence). V was shortened by 3 bases and J by 5 bases, with 13 bases between the two germline ends. CDR3 loop: CASSMSTGRETQYF. CDR3 DNA sequence: TGTGCCAGTAGTATGTCGACAGGGAGGGAGACCCAGTACTTC. The entire variable domain, with the rest obtained from reference TRBV19 and TRBJ2-5, is as follows: DGGITQSPKYLFRKEGQNVTLSCEQNLNHDAMYWYRQDPGQGLRLIYYSQIVNDFQKGDIAEGYSVSREKKESFPLTVTSAQKNPTAFYLCASSMSTGRETQYFGPGTRLLVL.

The genes are TRBV7-9 and TRBJ1-3, with 8 positions matching TRBD1. Germline trimming cut 5 bases from V and 4 bases from J; bases unmatched to any gene: 7. The CDR3 has 15 amino acids. In germline, CDR1 is SEHNR, CDR2 FQNEAQ (reference sequence). The CDR3 DNA reads as TGTGCCAGCAGCCCCGACAGGGGCCTAGGAAACACCATATATTTT. Its translation is CASSPDRGLGNTIYF.

The rearrangement uses TRBV28 and TRBJ1-1; TRBD1 aligns across 7 bases. After removal of 10 bases from V and 9 bases from J, the junction contained 14 bases not matched to a gene. CDR3 size: 13 residues. Germline CDR1 MDHEN, CDR2 SYDVKM. The CDR3 nucleotides read TGTGCCATCGCAACGACAGGGATGGCTAAAGCTTTCTTT. This codes for CAIATTGMAKAFF.

As concerns this clone: The sample holds other DNA sequences that translate to the same CDR3. J is TRBJ1-3 and V is TRBV6-5, with unresolved D. The CDR3 sequence is 14 residues long. Germline V gives CDR1 MNHEY, CDR2 SVGAGI. Between the trimmed V and J ends, which lost 2 bases and 0 bases, there was a span of 5 bases. The CDR3 DNA reads as TGTGCCAGCAGTTACGGAGGCTCTGGAAACACCATATATTTT. Its protein is CASSYGGSGNTIYF.

This clone came up a few times. This sequence joins TRBV5-4 and TRBJ1-1; 9 bases map to TRBD1. The CDR3 totals 14 residues. Germline CDR1 SGHNT, CDR2 YYREEE (reference sequence). Losses at the gene ends were 4 bases for V and 6 bases for J; bases not matched to a gene: 7. The CDR3 DNA reads as TGTGCCAGCAGCAGGGACAGGGCTATTCCTGAAGCTTTCTTT. Translation: CASSRDRAIPEAFF.

The genes are TRBV6-1 and TRBJ2-7; 9 bases match TRBD1. V shed 6 bases, J shed 4 bases, and the junction held 7 bases outside the gene matches. From germline, CDR1 is MNHNS and CDR2 SASEGT. The CDR3 has 14 residues. The CDR3 coding sequence is TGTGCCAGCAGCCCGGGACAGGGAGTATACGAGCAGTACTTC. Protein: CASSPGQGVYEQYF.

J is TRBJ1-5 and V is TRBV6-6, with D possibly matching TRBD1 (5 bases). CDR1 and CDR2 from the germline V gene are MNHNY and SVGAGI (reference sequence). Trimming cost V 8 bases and J 6 bases, with 14 bases left between them. This CDR3 is 13 amino acids long. This chain's CDR3 is CASVQGVGQPQHF. CDR3 DNA: TGTGCCAGCGTGCAGGGTGTGGGTCAGCCCCAGCATTTT.

To note about this clone: The sample holds other DNA sequences that translate to the same CDR3. V gene TRBV5-1 combines with J gene TRBJ2-7; D is possibly TRBD1 (5 bases). From germline, CDR1 is SGHRS and CDR2 YFSETQ. V gave up 1 base and J gave up 3 bases, with 8 bases separating them. This CDR3 region has 13 residues. Here the CDR3 DNA reads TGCGCCAGCAGCTTGCTAGGGGACTACGAGCAGTACTTC. This translates into CASSLLGDYEQYF.

The chain carries TRBV6-5 and TRBJ2-7, with 7 bases matching TRBD1. The length of the CDR3 is 13 residues. Per germline, CDR1 MNHEY and CDR2 SVGAGI. V lost 5 bases to trimming and J lost 3 bases; unmatched junction nucleotides: 4. CDR3 in DNA: TGTGCCAGCAGTCCGACAGGGAACTACGAGCAGTACTTC. This encodes CASSPTGNYEQYF.

V and J are TRBV28 and TRBJ1-6, with D hard to call. This CDR3 has 18 amino acids. Germline CDR1 reads MDHEN; CDR2 reads SYDVKM. V was pared by 1 base and J by 0 bases, with 13 bases between. Written as DNA, the CDR3 is TGTGCCAGCAGTTTATACGTGTCCGGGAGCTCCTATAATTCACCCCTCCACTTT. Amino acid sequence: CASSLYVSGSSYNSPLHF.